This T cell receptor (beta chain) appears in the sequencing data of a study of cytomegalovirus exposure and HLA in healthy donors. Across the study: Among roughly 180 million T cells, an earlier analysis found roughly 110 million unique TCR beta sequences.

Looked up from germline, CDR1 is MNHEY and CDR2 is SVGAGI. The CDR3 contains 15 residues. V was shortened by 6 bases and J by 0 bases, with 12 bases between the two germline ends. The PCR contained 60 Vbeta and 13 Jbeta primers. Original processing notes: In a later analysis, of 70 million to 85 million unique beta chains, 9 million to 11 million appeared in at least two donors. Here immunoSEQ multiplex PCR was the method, and the copy in TCRdb shows in-frame clones only, minus some. Clone size and the V and J calls come from that table; the DNA yielded D and trimming. Of fewer than 200,000 clones listed, approximately 73% are singletons.

Specimen: PBMCs. The chain recombines TRBV6-5 with TRBJ2-1; weak D call: TRBD2 (7 bases). The TCR sequence derives from a man aged 45-65 years in good health and CMV-seronegative. The CDR3 reads CASRLGGPSYNEQFF. The CDR3 nucleotides are TGTGCCAGCAGGCTGGGGGGGCCCTCCTACAATGAGCAGTTCTTC.